This T cell receptor (beta chain) came from a study of CD8 T cells in Susac syndrome. The T cells that were sequenced for TCR beta were CD8+ and CD4+ cells from blood. Random hexamers served to reverse transcribe roughly 0.5 to 1 ug RNA. Each CDR3 protein gets one entry after TCRdb re-called the immunoSEQ multiplex PCR reads with MiXCR. The table lists around 110,000 distinct CDR3 sequences, roughly 94% of them singletons. From germline, CDR1 is SEHNR and CDR2 FQNEAQ (reference sequence). Trimming left V 4 bases short and J 5 bases short, with 12 bases between. The CDR3 spans 13 residues. The chain combines TRBV7-9 with TRBJ2-7; unclear D gene. The sequenced material came from CD8+ T cells from PBMCs. The source is a human donor with Susac syndrome. As DNA, the CDR3 is TGTGCCAGCAGCTCGGGCCCTCGGGACGAGCAGTACTTC. Protein product: CASSSGPRDEQYF.